Sequencing of this T cell receptor beta chain was carried out in a study of blood T cell repertoires in COVID-19 (TCRdb year 2020). In terms of the full investigation: Collaborator samples came from the United States, Italy and Spain and covered acute and convalescent phases of COVID-19. The repertoires were released in a freely available public database intended as a resource for research on the immune response to SARS-CoV-2. The prospective study material was composed of cDNA or gDNA derived from T cells, B-cell-depleted T cells, or PBMCs. Nearly every sample came with metadata listing a de-identified subject ID, COVID-19 status, age in years and sex. Samples were obtained from the ongoing ImmuneRACE study (first 160 participants) and from some 1,300 subjects provided by 6 global collaborators. Subjects who had been exposed to COVID-19, were actively infected with it, or had recovered from it provided the deeply sampled blood TCRbeta repertoires that made up the dataset. HLA class I and class II types, where available, came from metadata supplied by the sample provider rather than from assay-based typing.

Inclusive of the bounding cysteine and phenylalanine, the CDR3 is 16 residues long. Just the 48-base CDR3 DNA is kept, in frame starting at base 1. In the germline V gene, CDR1 corresponds to MNHEY and CDR2 to SVGAGI. The germline ends are 17 bases apart after V is trimmed by 2 bases and J by 4 bases. Each collaborating institution followed its own protocols to collect whole blood in K2EDTA tubes. For TCRbeta analysis, collaborator samples were shipped as frozen whole blood, as isolated PBMCs, or as DNA extracted from either sample type. The immunoSEQ Assay, a bias-controlled multiplex PCR, was used to amplify TCRbeta CDR3 regions from genomic DNA. On the authors' methods: The number of nucleated cells in each sample was estimated from the amplification of reference gene primers within the assay. To quantify the absolute abundance of each unique TCRbeta CDR3 rearrangement, sequence reads were collapsed and filtered. Productive Simpson clonality was computed per sample as the square root of Simpson's diversity index over productive rearrangements. Held by TCRdb, this immuneACCESS table contains in-frame sequences only and omits some clones. Under half of the omission traces to an unresolved V gene where checked; the cause of the rest is unknown. V, J and clone size are those of that table, while D and trimming were read from the DNA. This sample holds 200,000 or so clones; around 86% were observed only once. Approximately 5% of the sample belongs to the ten largest clones.

Note on this clone: Its binding antigen is unknown. There are no base qualities to consult, and no much larger clone falls within one base.

The study at large found these results: How much clinical and demographic metadata was included differed by source and by participant, and the metadata was provided uncurated.

Sequencing was performed on peripheral blood. The receptor comes from a human donor in a cohort sampled during active COVID-19. The chain is made from TRBV6-5 and TRBJ2-5; the D gene is perhaps TRBD1, on 7 matching bases. The CDR3 has the sequence CASSYSSGGGGETQYF. The DNA is TGTGCCAGCAGTTACAGCTCTGGAGGGGGCGGAGAGACCCAGTACTTC.